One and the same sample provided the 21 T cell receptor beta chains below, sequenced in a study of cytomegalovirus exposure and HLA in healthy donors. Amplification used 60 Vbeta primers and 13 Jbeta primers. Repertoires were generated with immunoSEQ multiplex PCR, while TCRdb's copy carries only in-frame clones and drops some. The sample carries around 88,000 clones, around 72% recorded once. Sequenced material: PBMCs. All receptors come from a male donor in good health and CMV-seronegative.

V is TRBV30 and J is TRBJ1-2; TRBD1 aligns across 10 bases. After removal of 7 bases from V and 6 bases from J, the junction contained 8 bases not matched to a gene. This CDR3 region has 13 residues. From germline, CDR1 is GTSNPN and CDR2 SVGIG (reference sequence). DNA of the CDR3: TGTGCCTATGCACGGGACAGGGGTGATGGCTACACCTTC. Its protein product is CAYARDRGDGYTF.

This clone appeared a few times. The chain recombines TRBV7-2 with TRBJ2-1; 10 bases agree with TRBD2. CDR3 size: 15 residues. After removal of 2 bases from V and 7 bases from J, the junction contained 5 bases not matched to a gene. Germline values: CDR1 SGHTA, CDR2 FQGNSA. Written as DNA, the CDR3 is TGTGCCAGCAGCTTAACTAGCGGGATTCAAAATGAGCAGTTCTTC. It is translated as CASSLTSGIQNEQFF.

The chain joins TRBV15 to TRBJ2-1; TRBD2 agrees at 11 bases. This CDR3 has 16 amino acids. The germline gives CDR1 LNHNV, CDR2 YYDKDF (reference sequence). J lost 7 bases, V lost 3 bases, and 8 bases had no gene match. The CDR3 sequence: CATSSELAGVGNEQFF. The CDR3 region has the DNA TGTGCCACCAGCAGTGAACTAGCGGGAGTCGGGAATGAGCAGTTCTTC.

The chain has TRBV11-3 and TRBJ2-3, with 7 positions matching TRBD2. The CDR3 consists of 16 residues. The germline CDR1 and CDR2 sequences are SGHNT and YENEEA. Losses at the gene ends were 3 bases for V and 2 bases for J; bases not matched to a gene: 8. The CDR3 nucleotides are TGTGCCAGCAGCTTGGGGGGGACTACGCACACAGATACGCAGTATTTT. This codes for CASSLGGTTHTDTQYF.

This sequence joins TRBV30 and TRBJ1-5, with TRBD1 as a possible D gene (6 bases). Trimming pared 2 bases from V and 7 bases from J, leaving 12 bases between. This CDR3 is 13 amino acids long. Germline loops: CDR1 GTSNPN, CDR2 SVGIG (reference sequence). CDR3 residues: CAWSLQGQQPQHF. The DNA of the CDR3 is TGTGCCTGGAGTCTTCAGGGGCAACAGCCCCAGCATTTT.

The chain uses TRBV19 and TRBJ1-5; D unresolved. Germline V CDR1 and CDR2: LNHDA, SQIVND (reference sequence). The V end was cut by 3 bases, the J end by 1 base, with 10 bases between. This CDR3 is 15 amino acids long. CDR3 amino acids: CASSIRGASNQPQHF. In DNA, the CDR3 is TGTGCCAGTAGTATCCGGGGTGCGAGCAATCAGCCCCAGCATTTT.

The CDR3 nucleotides are TGTGCCAGCAGCTTGGACAGATGGAACACTGAAGCTTTCTTT. Its translation: CASSLDRWNTEAFF. The chain uses TRBV7-2 and TRBJ1-1; D possibly corresponds to TRBD1 (6 bases). The CDR3 extends over 14 amino acids. The germline CDR1 and CDR2 sequences are SGHTA and FQGNSA. Deletions cut 3 bases from V and 1 base from J, with 9 bases between.

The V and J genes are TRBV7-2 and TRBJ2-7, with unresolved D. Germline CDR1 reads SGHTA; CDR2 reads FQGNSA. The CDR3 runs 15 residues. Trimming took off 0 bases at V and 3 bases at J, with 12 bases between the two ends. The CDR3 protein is CASSLASSGSYEQYF. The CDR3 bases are TGTGCCAGCAGCTTAGCTTCGTCAGGAAGCTACGAGCAGTACTTC.

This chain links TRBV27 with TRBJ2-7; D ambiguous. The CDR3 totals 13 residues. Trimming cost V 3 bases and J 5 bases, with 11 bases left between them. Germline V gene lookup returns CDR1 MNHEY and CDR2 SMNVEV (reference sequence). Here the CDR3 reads CASSLSGFDEQYF. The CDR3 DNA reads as TGTGCCAGCAGTTTGTCAGGTTTCGACGAGCAGTACTTC.

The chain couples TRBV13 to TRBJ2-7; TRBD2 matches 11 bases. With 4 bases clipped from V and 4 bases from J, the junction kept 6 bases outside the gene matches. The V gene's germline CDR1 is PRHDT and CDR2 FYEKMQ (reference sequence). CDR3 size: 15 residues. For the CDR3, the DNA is TGTGCCAGCAGCTCTACTAGCGGGAGTTCTTACGAGCAGTACTTC. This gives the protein CASSSTSGSSYEQYF.

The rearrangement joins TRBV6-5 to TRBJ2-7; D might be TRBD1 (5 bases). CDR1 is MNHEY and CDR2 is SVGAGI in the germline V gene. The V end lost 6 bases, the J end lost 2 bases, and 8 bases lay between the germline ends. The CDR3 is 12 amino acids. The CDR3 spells CASRRTPYEQYF. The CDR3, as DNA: TGTGCCAGCAGACGGACACCCTACGAGCAGTACTTC.

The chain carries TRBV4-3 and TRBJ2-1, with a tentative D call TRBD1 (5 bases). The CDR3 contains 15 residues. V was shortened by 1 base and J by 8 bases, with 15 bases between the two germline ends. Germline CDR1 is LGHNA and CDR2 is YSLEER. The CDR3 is CASSQVTTGNDEQFF. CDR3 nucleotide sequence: TGCGCCAGCAGCCAAGTAACTACAGGTAACGATGAGCAGTTCTTC.

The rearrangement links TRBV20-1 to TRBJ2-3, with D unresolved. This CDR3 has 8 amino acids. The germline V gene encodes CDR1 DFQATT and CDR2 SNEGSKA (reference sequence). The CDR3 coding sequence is TGCATCCTAGATACGCAGTATTTT. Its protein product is CILDTQYF.

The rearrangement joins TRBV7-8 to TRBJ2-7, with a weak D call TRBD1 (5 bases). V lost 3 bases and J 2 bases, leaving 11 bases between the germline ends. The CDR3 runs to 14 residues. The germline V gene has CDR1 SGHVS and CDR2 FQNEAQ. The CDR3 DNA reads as TGTGCCAGCAGCTTTGGTGCAGGGACCTACGAGCAGTACTTC. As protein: CASSFGAGTYEQYF.

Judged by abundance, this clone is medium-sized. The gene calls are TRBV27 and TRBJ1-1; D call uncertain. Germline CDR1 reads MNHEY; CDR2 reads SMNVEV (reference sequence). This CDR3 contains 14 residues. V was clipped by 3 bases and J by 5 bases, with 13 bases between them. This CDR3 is CASSFHLGRTEAFF. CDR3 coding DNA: TGTGCCAGCAGTTTTCATTTGGGGAGGACTGAAGCTTTCTTT.

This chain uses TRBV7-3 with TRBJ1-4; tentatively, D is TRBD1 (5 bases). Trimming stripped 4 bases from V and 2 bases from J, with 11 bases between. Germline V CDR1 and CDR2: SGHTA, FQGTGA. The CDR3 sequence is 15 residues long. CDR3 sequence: CASSSGELTNEKLFF. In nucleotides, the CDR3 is TGTGCCAGCAGCTCGGGGGAGCTGACTAATGAAAAACTGTTTTTT.

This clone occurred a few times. The CDR3 DNA reads as TGTGCCTGGAGTCGGGGGACTAGCGACTACGAGCAGTACTTC. It specifies CAWSRGTSDYEQYF. V and J are TRBV30 and TRBJ2-7; 10 nucleotides agree with TRBD2. This CDR3 has 14 residues. Germline CDR1 GTSNPN, CDR2 SVGIG (reference sequence). Germline trimming cut 2 bases from V and 3 bases from J; bases unmatched to any gene: 4.

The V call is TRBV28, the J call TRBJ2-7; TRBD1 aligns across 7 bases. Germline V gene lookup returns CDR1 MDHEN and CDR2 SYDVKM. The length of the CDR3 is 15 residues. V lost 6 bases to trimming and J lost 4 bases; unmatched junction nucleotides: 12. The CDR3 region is CASSQGGTGPYEQYF. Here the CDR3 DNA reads TGTGCCAGCAGCCAAGGGGGCACAGGCCCATACGAGCAGTACTTC.

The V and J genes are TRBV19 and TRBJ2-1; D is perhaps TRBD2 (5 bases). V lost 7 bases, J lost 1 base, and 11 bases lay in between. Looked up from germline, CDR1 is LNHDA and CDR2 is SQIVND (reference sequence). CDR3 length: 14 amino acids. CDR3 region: CASTADFSYNEQFF. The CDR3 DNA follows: TGTGCCAGTACCGCGGACTTTTCCTACAATGAGCAGTTCTTC.

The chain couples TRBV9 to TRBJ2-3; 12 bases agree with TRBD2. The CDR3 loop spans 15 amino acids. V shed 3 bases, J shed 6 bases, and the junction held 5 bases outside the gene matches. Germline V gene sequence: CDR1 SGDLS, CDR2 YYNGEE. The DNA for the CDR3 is TGTGCCAGCAGCGCTAGCGGGAGGGCCACGGATACGCAGTATTTT. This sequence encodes CASSASGRATDTQYF.

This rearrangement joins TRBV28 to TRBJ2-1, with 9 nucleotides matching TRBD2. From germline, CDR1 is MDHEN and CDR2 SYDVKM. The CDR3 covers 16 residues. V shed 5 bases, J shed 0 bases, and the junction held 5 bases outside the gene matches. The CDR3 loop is CASSLSSGSSYNEQFF. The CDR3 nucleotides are TGTGCCAGCAGTCTCAGTAGCGGGAGCTCCTACAATGAGCAGTTCTTC.